This T cell receptor (beta chain) was identified during a study of blood T cell repertoires in COVID-19. Trimming removed 5 bases at V and 4 bases at J, with 14 bases between. Germline CDR1 LNHDA, CDR2 SQIVND (reference sequence). This CDR3 is built from 14 residues. Study processing details: Reference gene primers were amplified, and this amplification served to estimate nucleated cell counts. Libraries were prepared by immunoSEQ multiplex PCR; TCRdb keeps only in-frame clonotypes and omits some of them. That table gives V, J and clone size, and the DNA gave D and trimming. The sample yields roughly 250,000 clones, 70% to 90% seen once.

The specimen sequenced was PBMCs or T cells enriched from blood (not recorded which). This receptor was obtained from a woman aged 35 to 49 with acute COVID-19. The chain employs TRBV19 and TRBJ1-2, with TRBD1 as a possible D gene (6 bases). The CDR3 nucleotides read TGTGCCAGTAGTCCCAGGGGCGACCTCTATGGCTACACCTTC. Amino acid sequence: CASSPRGDLYGYTF. Based on the CDR3 plus reference TRBV19 and TRBJ1-2, the full variable domain is DGGITQSPKYLFRKEGQNVTLSCEQNLNHDAMYWYRQDPGQGLRLIYYSQIVNDFQKGDIAEGYSVSREKKESFPLTVTSAQKNPTAFYLCASSPRGDLYGYTFGSGTRLTVV.